Listed here are 15 T cell receptor beta chains from one sample, sequenced in a study of chemoradiotherapy in HPV16-positive cancers. Assay: immunoSEQ multiplex PCR; the TCRdb copy retains only in-frame clones and omits some. The data contain 9,000 to 13,000 clones, about four fifths of them singletons. The sample here was tumor tissue, taken from a patient who underwent chemoradiotherapy. The receptor set was obtained from a human donor with HPV-associated anogenital cancer.

The chain links TRBV9 to TRBJ1-2; D remains unclear. The CDR3 length is 12 residues. The V end lost 6 bases, the J end lost 5 bases, and 11 bases lay between the germline ends. Germline V gives CDR1 SGDLS, CDR2 YYNGEE. The CDR3 nucleotides read TGTGCCAGCAACTCTCTGTCGTATGGCTACACCTTC. It specifies CASNSLSYGYTF.

The gene calls are TRBV29-1 and TRBJ1-4; D uncertain. CDR1 and CDR2 from the germline V gene are SQVTM and ANQGSEA. The length of the CDR3 is 18 residues. V was trimmed by 0 bases and J by 6 bases, leaving 23 bases between them. The DNA for the CDR3 is TGCAGCGTTGAAGATCTAGGGCTGGGCAGTCTCTCGGATGAAAAACTGTTTTTT. Protein product: CSVEDLGLGSLSDEKLFF.

CDR3 sequence: CASSPGTFSYNEQFF. CDR3 in DNA: TGTGCCAGCAGTCCGGGGACATTTTCCTACAATGAGCAGTTCTTC. The chain links TRBV27 to TRBJ2-1; TRBD1 might be the D (6 bases). V lost 5 bases to trimming and J lost 1 base, with 12 bases between them. Germline V CDR1 and CDR2: MNHEY, SMNVEV (reference sequence). CDR3 size: 15 residues.

A single count supports this clone. The rearrangement uses TRBV11-2 and TRBJ2-7, with 8 bases that match TRBD1. The germline V gene encodes CDR1 SGHAT and CDR2 FQNNGV. The CDR3 loop spans 14 amino acids. Trimming cost V 1 base and J 3 bases; bases outside gene matches: 2. CDR3 coding DNA: TGTGCCAGCAGCTTAGCCGACAGGGGCTACGAGCAGTACTTC. Translating it yields CASSLADRGYEQYF.

The chain has TRBV7-9 and TRBJ1-1, with 8 bases that match TRBD1. The V segment lost 1 base and the J segment 6 bases; nucleotides outside the gene matches: 7. The CDR3 sequence is 15 residues long. The germline gives CDR1 SEHNR, CDR2 FQNEAQ (reference sequence). The CDR3 reads CASSLVAQGGAEAFF. As DNA, the CDR3 is TGTGCCAGCAGCTTAGTGGCACAGGGGGGCGCTGAAGCTTTCTTT.

In DNA, the CDR3 is TGCGCCAGCAGCTTCGACGGGGGTAGTGCAGATACGCAGTATTTT. Translated, it gives CASSFDGGSADTQYF. The rearrangement uses TRBV5-1 and TRBJ2-3; possibly TRBD2 for D (6 bases). CDR3 size: 15 residues. V lost 2 bases and J lost 4, with 14 bases in between. The germline CDR1 and CDR2 sequences are SGHRS and YFSETQ.

V and J are TRBV27 and TRBJ2-3; tentatively, D is TRBD1 or TRBD2 (5 bases each). This CDR3 comprises 15 residues. V was trimmed by 4 bases and J by 5 bases, leaving 16 bases between them. The germline CDR1 and CDR2 sequences are MNHEY and SMNVEV (reference sequence). CDR3 in DNA: TGTGCCAGCAGTTCCATTTCTGGGGGTTTAGATACGCAGTATTTT. This translates into CASSSISGGLDTQYF.

CDR3 nucleotide sequence: TGTGCCAGCAGCGACAGGGGGCGGACTGAAGCTTTCTTT. Protein sequence: CASSDRGRTEAFF. This chain links TRBV5-4 with TRBJ1-1, with 10 bases fitting TRBD1. Trimming took 4 bases from V and 5 from J; bases not matched to a gene: 2. The CDR3 consists of 13 residues. Per the germline V gene, CDR1 is SGHNT and CDR2 is YYREEE (reference sequence).

J is TRBJ1-2 and V is TRBV7-8, with 9 positions matching TRBD1. V shed 5 bases, J shed 10 bases, and the junction held 8 bases outside the gene matches. Germline V gives CDR1 SGHVS, CDR2 FQNEAQ. The CDR3 runs 13 residues. The CDR3 loop reads CASSPRDRAVYTF. The CDR3 bases are TGTGCCAGCAGCCCCCGGGACAGGGCTGTCTACACCTTC.

V is TRBV19 and J is TRBJ2-3; D is uncertain. This CDR3 contains 14 residues. V shed 1 base and J shed 0 bases, with 5 bases lying between them. Germline V lookup: CDR1 LNHDA, CDR2 SQIVND (reference sequence). The CDR3 is CASSIGTSTDTQYF. CDR3 DNA: TGTGCCAGTAGTATAGGGACCAGCACAGATACGCAGTATTTT. Looking up the rest from reference TRBV19 and TRBJ2-3 gives the full variable domain: DGGITQSPKYLFRKEGQNVTLSCEQNLNHDAMYWYRQDPGQGLRLIYYSQIVNDFQKGDIAEGYSVSREKKESFPLTVTSAQKNPTAFYLCASSIGTSTDTQYFGPGTRLTVL.

This chain joins TRBV28 and TRBJ1-5; no clear D. The V and J ends lost 5 bases and 1 base respectively, with 9 bases between them. The CDR3 has 14 amino acids. Germline V CDR1 and CDR2: MDHEN, SYDVKM. This CDR3 is CASSPTLSNQPQHF. The CDR3 DNA reads TGTGCCAGCAGTCCGACACTGAGCAATCAGCCCCAGCATTTT. Variable domain in full (rest from reference TRBV28 and TRBJ1-5): DVKVTQSSRYLVKRTGEKVFLECVQDMDHENMFWYRQDPGLGLRLIYFSYDVKMKEKGDIPEGYSVSREKKERFSLILESASTNQTSMYLCASSPTLSNQPQHFGDGTRLSIL.

This chain connects TRBV18 to TRBJ1-1, with D hard to call. With 3 bases removed from V and 2 bases from J, the gap between germline ends came to 4 bases. From germline, CDR1 is KGHSH and CDR2 LQKENI. CDR3 length equals 12 residues. The CDR3 coding sequence is TGTGCCAGCTCACCCGGTAACACTGAAGCTTTCTTT. Its translation: CASSPGNTEAFF.

The chain couples TRBV9 to TRBJ2-7, with TRBD1 identical over 11 bases. This CDR3 region has 15 residues. Germline lookup yields CDR1 SGDLS and CDR2 YYNGEE. J lost 7 bases, V lost 3 bases, and 9 bases had no gene match. CDR3 region: CASSARPGQGGEQYF. CDR3 nucleotide sequence: TGTGCCAGCAGCGCGCGTCCGGGACAGGGGGGAGAGCAGTACTTC.

V gene TRBV28 combines with J gene TRBJ2-6; D not resolved. The CDR3 consists of 16 residues. V gave up 5 bases and J gave up 0 bases, with 11 bases separating them. Germline V gene data show CDR1 as MDHEN and CDR2 as SYDVKM. For the CDR3, the DNA is TGTGCCAGCAGTCCCGGACGGCGCTCTGGGGCCAACGTCCTGACTTTC. Translation gives CASSPGRRSGANVLTF.

V gene TRBV15 combines with J gene TRBJ2-7; D uncertain. The CDR3 is 13 amino acids. V lost 0 bases and J lost 6, with 9 bases in between. Germline-derived CDR1 and CDR2 are LNHNV and YYDKDF (reference sequence). CDR3 nucleotides: TGTGCCACCAGCAGAGATCGCATGGGCGAGCAGTACTTC. This sequence encodes CATSRDRMGEQYF.